This T cell receptor (beta chain) stems from a study of regulatory T cells in long-lasting Graves disease. General observations from the study: Persistent patients shared more public clonotypes (about 2,900) than new patients (just under 1,000).

This clonotype showed up many times. The antigen remains unidentified. CDR3 regions were amplified by Arm-PCR using iRepertoire HTBI primers to build TCR beta libraries. TCRdb re-derived calls from the multiplex PCR reads in MiXCR, one entry per CDR3 protein. The table shows almost 450,000 distinct CDR3 sequences, with less than 20% occurring only once. Time point in this sample: newly diagnosed GD, antithyroid drugs for less than 3 months. The authors made the TCR library using RNA they extracted from PBMCs. This sample was shared with a second study, whose subject was T cells in Graves' hyperthyroidism and ophthalmopathy. This second report adds: The TCR CDR3 first-round RT-PCR relied on the HTBI primer set.

The receptor's source is a woman aged 30 to 39 with Graves disease. The source material was peripheral blood mononuclear cells (PBMCs), sampled at new diagnosis, from a patient treated with antithyroid drugs.

The CDR3 DNA follows: TGTGCCAGCGGGTGGGGGGATTCCTACGAGCAGTACTTC. This encodes CASGWGDSYEQYF. This sequence joins TRBV6-1 and TRBJ2-7, with D possibly being TRBD2 (6 bases). V lost 8 bases, J lost 1 base, and 12 bases lay in between. Per the germline V gene, CDR1 is MNHNS and CDR2 is SASEGT. This CDR3 is 13 amino acids long.